This T cell receptor beta chain was identified in a study of patients and donors after allogeneic stem cell transplantation (dated by TCRdb to 2020 to 2021). Deletion took 3 bases off V and 3 bases off J, with a span of 13 bases between the germline ends. Spanning cysteine to phenylalanine, the CDR3 consists of 14 amino acids. Of the read, only the CDR3 DNA is kept; its 42 bases are in frame from base 1. CDR1 and CDR2 were assigned from the germline V gene as SGHRS and YFSETQ. Library generation was performed with RT-PCR. For sequencing, a NextSeq 550 was employed. TCRdb redid the processing of the public reads, applying fastp at Q25 and MiXCR, and retained in-frame beta chains. When rows share a CDR3 protein, they turn into one entry using the most common DNA and genes. The sample table holds 900,000 to 1,000,000 distinct CDR3 sequences, of which about a sixth were seen once. Around 6% of the sample goes to the ten largest clones.

Details on this clonotype: Its antigen is still unknown. Qualities for individual bases were not recorded, and no much larger clone is one base off.

The source material was blood, either unsorted or a sorted T cell fraction (not recorded which). This clonotype was obtained from a human donor who was either an allogeneic HSCT recipient or a stem cell or donor lymphocyte infusion donor (not recorded which). It is not recorded whose cells these are; they may come from a transplant donor. Rearrangement joined TRBV5-1 to TRBJ2-7, with the identity of the D gene unclear. The CDR3 region reads CASSSGPLSYEQYF. The DNA reads as follows: TGCGCCAGCAGCTCTGGACCACTTAGCTACGAGCAGTACTTC.